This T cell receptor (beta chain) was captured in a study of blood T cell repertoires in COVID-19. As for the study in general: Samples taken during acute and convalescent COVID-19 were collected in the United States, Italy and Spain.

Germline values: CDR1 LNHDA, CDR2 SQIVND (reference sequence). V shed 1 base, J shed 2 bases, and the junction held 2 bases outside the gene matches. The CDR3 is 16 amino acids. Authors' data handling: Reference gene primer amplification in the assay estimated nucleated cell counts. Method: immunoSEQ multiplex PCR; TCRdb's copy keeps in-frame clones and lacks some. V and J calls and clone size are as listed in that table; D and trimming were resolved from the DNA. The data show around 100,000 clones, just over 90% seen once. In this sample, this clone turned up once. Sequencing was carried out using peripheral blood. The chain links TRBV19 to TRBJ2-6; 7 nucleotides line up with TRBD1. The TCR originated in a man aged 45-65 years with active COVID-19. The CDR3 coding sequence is TGTGCCAGTAGTATAGGAGGGGGCGCTGGGGCCAACGTCCTGACTTTC. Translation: CASSIGGGAGANVLTF.